The next 10 T cell receptor beta chains were all read from a single sample in a study of a mutant IDH1 vaccine in newly diagnosed glioma. Sequenced by immunoSEQ multiplex PCR; TCRdb stores in-frame clones only, minus some. The sample has more than 35,000 clones; 75% to 85% are singletons. Specified time point: week 23, last vaccination. The study gave 300 ug of mutant IDH1 20-mer peptide per vaccine dose, with topical imiquimod. Antigens of these TCRs are unknown. This material consisted of PBMCs, taken from a glioma patient whose treatment included an IDH1 peptide vaccine. Source of these receptors: a man between 35 and 55 years old with glioma.

This clone was counted once. This CDR3 is CASSIAAGGDTQYF. DNA of the CDR3: TGTGCCAGTAGTATAGCAGCGGGAGGAGATACGCAGTATTTT. This chain connects TRBV19 to TRBJ2-3; 9 bases align to TRBD2. Germline CDR1 LNHDA, CDR2 SQIVND (reference sequence). Losses at the gene ends were 1 base for V and 5 bases for J; bases not matched to a gene: 1. This CDR3 comprises 14 residues.

V and J are TRBV19 and TRBJ2-5; weak D call: TRBD1 (5 bases). V was cut by 7 bases and J by 3 bases, with 15 bases left in between. Germline V gene data show CDR1 as LNHDA and CDR2 as SQIVND (reference sequence). CDR3 size: 14 residues. CDR3 nucleotide sequence: TGTGCCAGTACCCCCACCCTGACAGAAGAGACCCAGTACTTC. It encodes CASTPTLTEETQYF.

The rearrangement joins TRBV6-5 to TRBJ2-5, with D perhaps matching TRBD2 (6 bases). The J call could be wrong; TRBJ2-7 is a better fit for the DNA end. The CDR3 is 14 amino acids. Germline V gene sequence: CDR1 MNHEY, CDR2 SVGAGI. In DNA form, the CDR3 reads TGTGCCAGCAGCCCCCCGGGACTTTTCTACGAGCAGTACTTC. This encodes CASSPPGLFYEQYF.

The V and J genes are TRBV27 and TRBJ1-1; no firm D call. Germline values: CDR1 MNHEY, CDR2 SMNVEV (reference sequence). This CDR3 is built from 16 residues. The germline V and J ends were trimmed by 5 bases and 0 bases, with 16 bases remaining between them. CDR3 nucleotides: TGTGCCAGCAGTCCGGCTACGGGTGGCCTGAACACTGAAGCTTTCTTT. Amino acids: CASSPATGGLNTEAFF.

The gene calls are TRBV7-9 and TRBJ2-5; 9 bases line up with TRBD2. The J call may be wrong; the DNA end is better matched by TRBJ2-7. This CDR3 contains 15 residues. Germline CDR1 and CDR2: SEHNR and FQNEAQ (reference sequence). The CDR3 is CASSLLGLASYEQYF. The CDR3 bases are TGTGCCAGCAGCTTATTGGGACTAGCATCCTACGAGCAGTACTTC.

The chain links TRBV5-1 to TRBJ1-2; D remains unclear. Germline assignment: CDR1 SGHRS and CDR2 YFSETQ. V was pared by 0 bases and J by 4 bases, with 13 bases between. This CDR3 region has 15 residues. CDR3 in DNA: TGCGCCAGCAGCTTGGAGGCAGGCGCACGCTATGGCTACACCTTC. Translated, it gives CASSLEAGARYGYTF.

The rearrangement joins TRBV25-1 to TRBJ1-1; D ambiguous. CDR3 length: 15 amino acids. Germline V gives CDR1 MGHDK, CDR2 SYGVNS. V dropped 0 bases and J dropped 1 base, with 9 bases sitting between them. The CDR3 reads CASSEYLLGNTEAFF. The CDR3, as DNA: TGTGCCAGCAGTGAATATCTCCTGGGGAACACTGAAGCTTTCTTT. The whole variable domain, remainder taken from reference TRBV25-1 and TRBJ1-1, is EADIYQTPRYLVIGTGKKITLECSQTMGHDKMYWYQQDPGMELHLIHYSYGVNSTEKGDLSSESTVSRIRTEHFPLTLESARPSHTSQYLCASSEYLLGNTEAFFGQGTRLTVV.

V usage is TRBV29-1 and J usage is TRBJ2-3; D is ambiguous. The V end was cut by 2 bases, the J end by 0 bases, with 9 bases between. CDR3 length equals 14 residues. Germline V gene sequence: CDR1 SQVTM, CDR2 ANQGSEA. The DNA of the CDR3 is TGCAGCGTTGAAACAGATACTAGCACAGATACGCAGTATTTT. Amino acids: CSVETDTSTDTQYF.

In this sample, this clone turned up a few times. The genes are TRBV4-1 and TRBJ1-1; the D gene is possibly TRBD1 (5 bases). The germline V gene has CDR1 MGHRA and CDR2 YSYEKL. V was shortened by 3 bases and J by 0 bases, with 14 bases between the two germline ends. The CDR3 runs 16 residues. The CDR3 loop reads CASSQDGEGLNTEAFF. The CDR3 region has the DNA TGCGCCAGCAGCCAGGATGGGGAGGGGTTGAACACTGAAGCTTTCTTT.

The rearrangement uses TRBV5-4 and TRBJ1-2; 7 bases are shared with TRBD1. The CDR3 runs to 14 residues. The V gene end was trimmed by 4 bases and the J gene end by 2 bases; junction bases not matched to a gene: 5. Per the germline V gene, CDR1 is SGHNT and CDR2 is YYREEE (reference sequence). The CDR3 DNA is TGTGCCAGCAGCATTGGACAGGAAAACTATGGCTACACCTTC. Translating it yields CASSIGQENYGYTF.